These T cell receptor beta chains were read from a single sample in a study of shared clonotypes between healthy human individuals. Data came from immunoSEQ multiplex PCR; TCRdb stores just in-frame clones and leaves some out. The top ten hold roughly an eighth of the sample, which has roughly 510,000 clones, about three quarters seen once. Sequenced: PBMCs. Receptor source: a woman in her thirties or forties in good health. Some clones in this sample may be carry-over from other donors' samples. The CDR3 runs from the conserved cysteine through the conserved F or W. Fields, in order: V gene, D gene, CDR3 length, J gene, CDR3 protein. D genes are given only for firm matches.

>TRBV19|-|13|TRBJ2-3
CASGGMVWDTQYF
>TRBV6-1|-|16|TRBJ2-6
CASSEAVGSGANVLTF
>TRBV29-1|-|12|TRBJ2-1
CSVGARVHEQFF
>TRBV7-9|-|15|TRBJ1-4
CASSPTGSTNEKLFF
>TRBV5-1|-|14|TRBJ1-5
CASRETGGNQPQHF
>TRBV7-2|-|14|TRBJ2-3
CASSFAEGTDTQYF
>TRBV11-2|TRBD2|19|TRBJ2-3
CASSFERTLAGGSTDTQYF
>TRBV11-1|TRBD1|14|TRBJ2-5
CASSARDRGETQYF
>TRBV10-3|-|12|TRBJ2-5
CAIAGVQETQYF
>TRBV5-1|-|14|TRBJ2-7
CASSLVGTSYEQYF
>TRBV6-5|-|15|TRBJ1-3
CASSYDSSSGNTIYF
>TRBV5-1|-|16|TRBJ2-3
CASRPSGGGGADTQYF
>TRBV28|-|13|TRBJ1-4
CACRMLTNEKLFF
>TRBV20-1|-|10|TRBJ1-2
CSARDGGYTF
>TRBV27|TRBD2|23|TRBJ2-1
CASIRFGVRTSGSIPVRIHEQFF
>TRBV12-5|TRBD1|17|TRBJ1-1
CASGLYRGQGVPQEAFF
>TRBV9|-|19|TRBJ2-5
CASSVSTNTGHLGKETQYF
>TRBV29-1|TRBD1|13|TRBJ1-5
CSAGQGDGQPQHF
>TRBV2|-|14|TRBJ1-4
CASSEWRNNEKLFF
>TRBV30|-|13|TRBJ1-1
CAWSVRGSNEAFF
>TRBV7-8|-|15|TRBJ1-5
CASSLGFGRGQPQHF
>TRBV30|-|13|TRBJ1-5
CAWSDGGNQPQHF
>TRBV28|-|14|TRBJ1-2
CASSLVTRHNGYTF
>TRBV4-3|TRBD2|17|TRBJ2-1
CASSQAGRGRAGNEQFF
>TRBV7-2|TRBD1|15|TRBJ2-7
CASSLDPGQYYEQYF
>TRBV30|-|12|TRBJ1-1
CAWQTGYTEAFF
>TRBV11-2|-|19|TRBJ1-1
CASSLVPSGQGRPDTEAFF
>TRBV5-4|TRBD1|17|TRBJ1-2
CASSPAWGQGENYGYTF
>TRBV7-9|TRBD2|17|TRBJ2-2
CASSPGLADVNTGELFF
>TRBV5-4|TRBD1|15|TRBJ1-1
CASSGGGQGGTEAFF
>TRBV27|-|14|TRBJ2-7
CASSLSWGFHEQYF
>TRBV28|TRBD1|14|TRBJ1-4
CASSRGGTDEKLFF
>TRBV28|-|11|TRBJ2-7
CASSFTTSRYF
>TRBV4-1|-|14|-
CASSQGIFSYEQYF
>TRBV19|-|12|TRBJ1-2
CASSILGYGYTF
>TRBV28|TRBD1|15|TRBJ1-1
CASSLSDTGVFEAFF
>TRBV28|TRBD1|13|TRBJ1-1
CASSIRTGEGAFF
>TRBV18|TRBD1|16|TRBJ1-1
CASSPPGTDLNTEAFF
>TRBV4-1|TRBD1|14|TRBJ2-7
CASSPGQGAPEQYF
>TRBV4-1|TRBD2|16|TRBJ2-3
CASSQLLAGSTDTQYF
>TRBV5-4|-|15|TRBJ1-4
CASSLAEGANEKLFF
>TRBV18|-|12|TRBJ1-1
CASSPRGREAFF
>TRBV4-1|-|14|TRBJ1-2
CASSQLDSQYGYTF
>TRBV11-2|-|16|TRBJ2-5
CASSLVFAQGFETQYF
>TRBV28|-|13|TRBJ2-1
CASIDRNYNEQFF
>TRBV5-1|-|13|TRBJ2-3
CASSLANKGAQYF
>TRBV9|-|12|TRBJ2-1
CASSPEASEQFF
>TRBV18|TRBD2|15|TRBJ2-1
CASSQGSGRYNEQFF
>TRBV5-4|-|16|-
CASSPNAGTHTYEQYF
>TRBV28|TRBD1|13|TRBJ2-4
CASMGQETSIQYF
>TRBV5-1|TRBD1|14|TRBJ2-1
CASSPGTGRNEQFF
>TRBV5-1|-|14|TRBJ2-3
CASSLEGSTDTQYF
>TRBV19|TRBD1|14|TRBJ2-5
CASSIGTEKGTQYF
>TRBV29-1|-|11|TRBJ2-5
CSVGTRETQYF
>TRBV29-1|TRBD2|15|TRBJ2-7
CSVVRHPGGNYEQYF